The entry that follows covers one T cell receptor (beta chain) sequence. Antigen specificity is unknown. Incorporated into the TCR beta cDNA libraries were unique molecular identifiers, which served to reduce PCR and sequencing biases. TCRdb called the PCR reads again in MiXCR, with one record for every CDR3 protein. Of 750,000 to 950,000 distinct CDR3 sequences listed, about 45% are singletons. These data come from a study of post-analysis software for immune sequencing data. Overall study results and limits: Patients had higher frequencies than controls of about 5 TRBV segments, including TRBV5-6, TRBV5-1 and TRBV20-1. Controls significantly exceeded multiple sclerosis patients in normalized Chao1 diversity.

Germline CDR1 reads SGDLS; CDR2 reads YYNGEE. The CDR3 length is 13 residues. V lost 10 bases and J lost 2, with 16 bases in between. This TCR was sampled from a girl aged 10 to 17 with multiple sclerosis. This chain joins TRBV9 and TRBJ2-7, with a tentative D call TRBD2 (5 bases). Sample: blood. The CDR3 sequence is CAAGGVNPYEQYF. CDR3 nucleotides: TGTGCCGCGGGCGGAGTTAATCCCTACGAGCAGTACTTC. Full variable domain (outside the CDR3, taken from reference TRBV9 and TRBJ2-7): DSGVTQTPKHLITATGQRVTLRCSPRSGDLSVYWYQQSLDQGLQFLIQYYNGEERAKGNILERFSAQQFPDLHSELNLSSLELGDSALYFCAAGGVNPYEQYFGPGTRLTVT.